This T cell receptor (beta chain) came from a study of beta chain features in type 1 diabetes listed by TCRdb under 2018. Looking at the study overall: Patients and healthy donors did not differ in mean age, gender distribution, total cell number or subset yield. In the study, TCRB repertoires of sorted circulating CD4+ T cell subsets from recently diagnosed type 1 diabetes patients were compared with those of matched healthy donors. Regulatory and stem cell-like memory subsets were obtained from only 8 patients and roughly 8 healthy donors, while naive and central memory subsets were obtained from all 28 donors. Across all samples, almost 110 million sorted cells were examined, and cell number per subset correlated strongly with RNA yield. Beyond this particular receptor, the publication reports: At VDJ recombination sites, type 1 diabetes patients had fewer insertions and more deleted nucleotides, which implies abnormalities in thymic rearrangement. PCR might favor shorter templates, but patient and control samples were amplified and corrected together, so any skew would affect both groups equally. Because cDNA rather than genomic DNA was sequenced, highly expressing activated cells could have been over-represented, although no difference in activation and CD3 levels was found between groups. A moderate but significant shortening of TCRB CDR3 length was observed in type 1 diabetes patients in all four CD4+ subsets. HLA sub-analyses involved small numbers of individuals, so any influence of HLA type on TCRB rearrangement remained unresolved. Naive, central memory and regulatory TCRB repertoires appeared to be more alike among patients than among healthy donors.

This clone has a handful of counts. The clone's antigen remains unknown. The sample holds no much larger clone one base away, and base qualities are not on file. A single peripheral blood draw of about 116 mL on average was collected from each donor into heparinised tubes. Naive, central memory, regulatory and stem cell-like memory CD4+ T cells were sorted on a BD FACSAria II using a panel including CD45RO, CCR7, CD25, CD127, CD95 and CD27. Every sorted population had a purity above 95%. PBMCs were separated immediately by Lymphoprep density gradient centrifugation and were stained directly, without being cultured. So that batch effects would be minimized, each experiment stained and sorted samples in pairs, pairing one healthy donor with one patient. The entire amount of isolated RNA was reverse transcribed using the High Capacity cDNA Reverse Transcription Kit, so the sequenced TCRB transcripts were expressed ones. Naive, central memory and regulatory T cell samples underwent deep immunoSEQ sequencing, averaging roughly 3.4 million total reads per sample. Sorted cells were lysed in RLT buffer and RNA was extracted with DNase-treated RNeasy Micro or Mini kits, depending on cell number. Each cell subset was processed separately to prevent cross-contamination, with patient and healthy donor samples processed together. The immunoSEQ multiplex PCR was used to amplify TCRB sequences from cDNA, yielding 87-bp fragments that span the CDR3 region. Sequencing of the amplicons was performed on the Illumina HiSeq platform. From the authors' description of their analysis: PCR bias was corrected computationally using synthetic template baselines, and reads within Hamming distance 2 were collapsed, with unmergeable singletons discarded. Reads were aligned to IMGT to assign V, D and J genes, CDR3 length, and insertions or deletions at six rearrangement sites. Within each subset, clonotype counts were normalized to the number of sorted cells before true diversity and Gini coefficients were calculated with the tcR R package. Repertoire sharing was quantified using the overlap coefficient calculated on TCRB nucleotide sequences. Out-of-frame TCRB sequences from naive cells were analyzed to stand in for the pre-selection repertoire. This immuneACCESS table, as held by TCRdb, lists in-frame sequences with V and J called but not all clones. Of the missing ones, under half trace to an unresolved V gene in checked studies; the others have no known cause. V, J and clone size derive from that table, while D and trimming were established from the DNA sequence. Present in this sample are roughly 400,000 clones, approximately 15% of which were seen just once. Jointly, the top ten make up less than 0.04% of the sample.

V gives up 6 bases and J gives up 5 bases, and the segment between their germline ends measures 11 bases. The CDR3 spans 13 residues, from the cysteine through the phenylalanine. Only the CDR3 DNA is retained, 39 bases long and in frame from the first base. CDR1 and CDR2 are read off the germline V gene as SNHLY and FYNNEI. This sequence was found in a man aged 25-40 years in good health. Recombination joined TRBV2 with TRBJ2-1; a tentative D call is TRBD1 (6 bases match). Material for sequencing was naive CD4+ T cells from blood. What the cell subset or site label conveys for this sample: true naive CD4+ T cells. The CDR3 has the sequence CASSAWTDNEQFF. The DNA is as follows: TGTGCCAGCAGCGCCTGGACAGACAATGAGCAGTTCTTC.